The 4 T cell receptor beta chains below all came from one sample that was sequenced in a study of blood T cell repertoires in COVID-19. Some clones are missing from TCRdb's copy, which holds only in-frame ones; the method was immunoSEQ multiplex PCR. The data contain 200,000 to 250,000 clones, more than 75% of them seen just once; the ten biggest clones take up 13%. Sequencing was carried out using peripheral blood. These receptors were obtained from a human donor in a cohort sampled during active COVID-19.

This clone was counted only a few times. The genes are TRBV7-2 and TRBJ2-7; D remains ambiguous. Germline V gives CDR1 SGHTA, CDR2 FQGNSA. The CDR3 has 13 amino acids. The V end was cut by 2 bases, the J end by 4 bases, with 9 bases between. CDR3 protein: CASSLSPLYEQYF. CDR3 in DNA: TGTGCCAGCAGCTTATCACCGCTATACGAGCAGTACTTC.

V gene TRBV5-4 combines with J gene TRBJ2-5, with D possibly being TRBD2 (6 bases). V shed 4 bases and J shed 5 bases, with 21 bases lying between them. The CDR3 contains 16 residues. CDR1 and CDR2 (germline): SGHNT, YYREEE (reference sequence). This CDR3 reads CASSRRVGLLGETQYF. The DNA for the CDR3 is TGTGCCAGCAGCCGGAGGGTAGGACTATTGGGGGAGACCCAGTACTTC.

In DNA, the CDR3 is TGTGCCACCAGCAGGGGAGGGGGAGTGAGTAGTCAGCCCCAGCATTTT. Its translation: CATSRGGGVSSQPQHF. The chain is built from TRBV15 and TRBJ1-5; possibly TRBD1 for D (6 bases). Germline V CDR1 and CDR2: LNHNV, YYDKDF (reference sequence). V dropped 3 bases and J dropped 6 bases, with 18 bases sitting between them. The CDR3 consists of 16 residues.

The chain combines TRBV12-5 with TRBJ1-1; the D gene is possibly TRBD1 (6 bases). The CDR3 spans 13 residues. Per germline, CDR1 LGHNT and CDR2 FRNRAP. The V end was cut by 6 bases, the J end by 0 bases, with 8 bases between. CDR3: CASGRTVNTEAFF. The CDR3, as DNA: TGTGCTAGTGGAAGGACAGTGAACACTGAAGCTTTCTTT.